Listed here are 18 T cell receptor beta chains from one sample, sequenced in a study of blood T cell repertoires in COVID-19. Generated by immunoSEQ multiplex PCR, the TCRdb table keeps only in-frame clones and is missing some. The sample lists about 150,000 clones; 85% to 90% were seen once. Material: peripheral blood. The receptors come from a woman between 55 and 75 years old with active COVID-19.

The V and J genes are TRBV4-2 and TRBJ2-7; TRBD2 matches 9 bases. CDR1 and CDR2 (germline): LGHNA, YNFKEQ. V gave up 1 base and J gave up 2 bases; unmatched junction bases: 6. This CDR3 is 16 amino acids long. DNA of the CDR3: TGTGCCAGCAGCCAAGCTTGGGCGGGAGGGCCCTACGAGCAGTACTTC. It translates to CASSQAWAGGPYEQYF.

This sequence joins TRBV4-3 and TRBJ1-3; 7 bases match TRBD1. The V and J ends lost 4 bases and 0 bases, in that order; junction bases with no gene match: 12. The CDR3 covers 18 residues. Germline values: CDR1 LGHNA, CDR2 YSLEER. The DNA of the CDR3 is TGCGCCAGCAGCCTATATCACAGGGGCCCAGGCTCTGGAAACACCATATATTTT. Residues: CASSLYHRGPGSGNTIYF.

This clone was detected only a few times. This CDR3 reads CASSNREGAFF. DNA for the CDR3: TGTGCCAGTAGTAACAGGGAAGGAGCTTTCTTT. The rearrangement uses TRBV19 and TRBJ1-1, with D possibly TRBD1 on 6 matching bases. The CDR3 consists of 11 residues. CDR1 LNHDA and CDR2 SQIVND come from the germline V gene (reference sequence). V lost 4 bases to trimming and J lost 10 bases, with 10 bases between them.

V gene TRBV2 combines with J gene TRBJ2-5, with 8 positions matching TRBD1. Germline-derived CDR1 and CDR2 are SNHLY and FYNNEI. This CDR3 has 14 residues. The V and J ends lost 6 bases and 1 base, in that order; junction bases with no gene match: 4. Here the CDR3 DNA reads TGTGCCAGCAGACCGGGACAGGCCCAAGAGACCCAGTACTTC. This sequence encodes CASRPGQAQETQYF.

The J gene is TRBJ2-5, the V gene TRBV6-5; 11 bases align to TRBD2. After removal of 7 bases from V and 5 bases from J, the junction contained 6 bases not matched to a gene. Germline V CDR1 and CDR2: MNHEY, SVGAGI. The CDR3 runs 14 residues. This CDR3 is CASINSGRGETQYF. In DNA, the CDR3 is TGTGCCAGCATCAATAGCGGGAGGGGGGAGACCCAGTACTTC.

The chain recombines TRBV11-1 with TRBJ2-2; D is unresolved. CDR1 SGHAT and CDR2 FQDESV come from the germline V gene (reference sequence). There are 14 residues in the CDR3. Trimming removed 2 bases at V and 7 bases at J, with 11 bases between. The CDR3 loop reads CASSLTWRGGELFF. CDR3 in DNA: TGTGCCAGCAGCTTAACCTGGCGAGGCGGGGAGCTGTTTTTT.

This chain links TRBV24-1 with TRBJ2-3; D remains ambiguous. V was clipped by 8 bases and J by 4 bases, with 6 bases between them. CDR1 is KGHDR and CDR2 is SFDVKD in the germline V gene. The CDR3 totals 11 residues. The CDR3 spells CATTNADTQYF. The CDR3 DNA follows: TGTGCCACCACTAACGCAGATACGCAGTATTTT.

The rearrangement joins TRBV7-6 to TRBJ2-7, with TRBD1 identical over 11 bases. The CDR3 consists of 15 residues. Germline CDR1 is SGHVS and CDR2 is FNYEAQ. J was trimmed by 4 bases and V by 1 base; bases with no gene match: 3. The DNA of the CDR3 is TGTGCCAGCAGCTTAGTGGGACAGGGGGGATACGAGCAGTACTTC. Translating it yields CASSLVGQGGYEQYF.

This chain uses TRBV10-1 with TRBJ2-1, with 9 bases aligning to TRBD2. CDR1 and CDR2 from the germline V gene are WNHNN and SYGVQD (reference sequence). CDR3 length: 15 residues. Losses at the gene ends were 3 bases for V and 5 bases for J; bases not matched to a gene: 5. CDR3 residues: CASSEPAGGNNEQFF. CDR3 sequence (DNA): TGCGCCAGCAGTGAACCCGCGGGAGGGAACAATGAGCAGTTCTTC.

The chain employs TRBV27 and TRBJ2-1; D is uncertain. Germline CDR1 and CDR2: MNHEY and SMNVEV (reference sequence). Trimming removed 5 bases from V and 1 base from J, with 6 bases in between. The CDR3 is made up of 13 amino acids. The CDR3 sequence: CASSLRSYNEQFF. For the CDR3, the DNA is TGTGCCAGCAGTCTTCGGTCCTACAATGAGCAGTTCTTC.

This clone has only a few counts. This chain connects TRBV9 to TRBJ1-6; 8 positions match TRBD1. The germline CDR1 and CDR2 sequences are SGDLS and YYNGEE. CDR3 length: 15 amino acids. V shed 3 bases and J 9 bases; nucleotides not matched to a gene: 8. CDR3 in amino acids: CASSATDREGSPLHF. The CDR3 DNA follows: TGTGCCAGCAGCGCGACGGACAGGGAGGGTTCACCCCTCCACTTT.

This chain joins TRBV21-1 and TRBJ1-6; TRBD1, the table's D call, was not compared with the DNA. TRBV21-1 is given as a pseudogene. This CDR3 comprises 15 residues. CDR3: CASIPEQHNNSPLHF. For the CDR3, the DNA is TGTGCCAGCATCCCCGAACAGCACAATAATTCACCCCTCCACTTT.

This chain connects TRBV2 to TRBJ1-5; TRBD1 agrees at 7 bases. J gave up 2 bases and V 6 bases, and 10 bases lay outside the gene matches. CDR1 is SNHLY and CDR2 is FYNNEI in the germline V gene. CDR3 size: 16 residues. The CDR3 loop is CASRATGRRGNQPQHF. Written as DNA, the CDR3 is TGTGCCAGCAGGGCGACAGGGCGTCGAGGCAATCAGCCCCAGCATTTT.

The chain carries TRBV28 and TRBJ2-4; 8 nucleotides match TRBD1. The V segment lost 6 bases and the J segment 6 bases; nucleotides outside the gene matches: 7. The CDR3 totals 14 residues. Looked up from germline, CDR1 is MDHEN and CDR2 is SYDVKM. The CDR3 DNA sequence: TGTGCCAGCAGCCGACAGGGGTTGGGAAACATTCAGTACTTC. It yields the protein CASSRQGLGNIQYF.

The chain has TRBV19 and TRBJ2-5, with D uncertain. From germline, CDR1 is LNHDA and CDR2 SQIVND (reference sequence). Trimming stripped 0 bases from V and 7 bases from J, with 6 bases between. The CDR3 consists of 12 residues. The chain's CDR3 is CASSIDLRTQYF. CDR3 nucleotide sequence: TGTGCCAGTAGTATAGATCTCCGGACCCAGTACTTC.

This chain links TRBV3-1 (or the pseudogene TRBV3-2) with TRBJ2-1; a weak D match, TRBD2 (5 bases). Trimming shortened V by 0 bases and J by 6 bases, and 12 bases separated the two germline ends. CDR1 is LGHDT and CDR2 is YNNKEL in the germline V gene (reference sequence). This CDR3 comprises 15 residues. The CDR3 reads CASSQEGLAFNEQFF. CDR3 bases: TGTGCCAGCAGCCAAGAGGGCCTAGCCTTCAATGAGCAGTTCTTC.

This clone was counted once. The rearrangement links TRBV6-6 to TRBJ2-5, with D perhaps matching TRBD2 (5 bases). This CDR3 is built from 13 residues. Germline V gives CDR1 MNHNY, CDR2 SVGAGI (reference sequence). Trimming shortened V by 6 bases and J by 5 bases, and 13 bases separated the two germline ends. CDR3 sequence reads: CASSRGSMETQYF. The CDR3 DNA is TGTGCCAGCAGCCGGGGTAGCATGGAGACCCAGTACTTC.

V gene TRBV28 combines with J gene TRBJ2-7, with 9 bases lining up with TRBD1. This CDR3 contains 14 residues. The trim removed 6 bases at V and 3 bases at J, leaving 6 bases unmatched. CDR1 MDHEN and CDR2 SYDVKM come from the germline V gene. The CDR3 nucleotides read TGTGCCAGCAGATTGACAGGGGGATACTACGAGCAGTACTTC. Its translation: CASRLTGGYYEQYF.